This paragraph reports one T cell receptor beta chain. In the original workflow: Amplifying reference gene primers gave estimates of nucleated cell counts. The data were produced by immunoSEQ multiplex PCR, yet TCRdb's version contains in-frame clones alone and is incomplete. Clone size and V and J calls were adopted from that table, with D and trimming inferred from the DNA. This sample has tens of thousands of clones; approximately 88% occur once, and the top ten carry less than 8.5%. This sample is drawn from a study of blood T cell repertoires in COVID-19. CDR3 size: 15 residues. CDR1 and CDR2 (germline): MNHEY, SVGAGI. V lost 7 bases and J lost 7, with 17 bases in between.

The sample was peripheral blood. The gene calls are TRBV6-5 and TRBJ1-6; possibly TRBD1 for D (6 bases). The receptor was isolated from a man aged 50-60 years with acute or convalescent COVID-19. The chain's CDR3 is CASTLRRDTNSPLHF. CDR3 DNA: TGTGCCAGCACTTTGCGCCGGGACACAAATTCACCCCTCCACTTT.